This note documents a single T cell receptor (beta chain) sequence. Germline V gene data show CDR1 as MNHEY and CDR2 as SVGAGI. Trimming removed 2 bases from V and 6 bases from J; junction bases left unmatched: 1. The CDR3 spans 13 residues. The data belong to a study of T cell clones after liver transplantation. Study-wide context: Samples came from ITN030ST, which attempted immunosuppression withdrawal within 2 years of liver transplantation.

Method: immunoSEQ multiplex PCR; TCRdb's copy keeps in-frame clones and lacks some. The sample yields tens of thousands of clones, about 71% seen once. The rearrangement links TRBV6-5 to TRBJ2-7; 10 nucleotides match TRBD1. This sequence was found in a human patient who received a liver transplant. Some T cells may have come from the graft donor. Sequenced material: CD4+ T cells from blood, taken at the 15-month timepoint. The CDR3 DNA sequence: TGTGCCAGCAGTTACCGGACAGGGGGCGAGCAGTACTTC. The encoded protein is CASSYRTGGEQYF.